One T cell receptor (beta chain) is described in this entry. The antigen remains unidentified. The V gene lost 0 bases and the J gene lost 1 base, with 8 bases spanning the gap. Per germline, CDR1 SGDLS and CDR2 YYNGEE. The CDR3 is 14 amino acids. This entry is derived from a study of cytomegalovirus exposure and HLA in healthy donors. As for the study in general: Among approximately 390 genotyped donors, roughly 81% fell in the Caucasian-associated ancestry cluster.

It was with 60 Vbeta and 13 Jbeta primers that the PCR ran. TCRdb keeps only in-frame clones here, not all; method: immunoSEQ multiplex PCR. This table holds just under 80,000 clones, roughly 80% found once. General study results and limits: In a later analysis, specific HLA alleles were associated with 15,000 to 20,000 TCR beta sequences at a 0.05 false discovery rate. The study flagged around 160 TCR beta chains as cytomegalovirus-associated. It was assumed in the presence/absence analyses that sequencing depth was roughly uniform across donors.

The material sequenced was PBMCs. This chain joins TRBV9 and TRBJ2-7, with D tentatively TRBD1 (6 bases). This TCR came from a man in his forties in good health and CMV-seronegative. This CDR3 is CASSVAGQSYEQYF. The CDR3 DNA reads as TGTGCCAGCAGCGTAGCTGGACAGTCCTACGAGCAGTACTTC.